This is a list of T cell receptor beta chains from one sample in a study of blood T cells in healthy people across ages. Via MiXCR, TCRdb re-called the 5' RACE reads, giving one row per CDR3 protein. Of roughly 720,000 distinct CDR3 sequences listed, 50% to 65% are singletons. Sequencing used blood. These receptors were collected from an elderly man in good health. Each CDR3 is given with its conserved first and last residue. A D gene is named only where the DNA matches it firmly. Only some rows state a clone size, as once, few, many or a class for expanded clones.

>TRBJ2-7|NA|NA|TRBV4-3
TGCGCCAGCAGCCCTCTAGTAGACGGCTCCTACGAGCAGTACTTC
CASSPLVDGSYEQYF
>TRBJ2-7|NA|TRBD2|TRBV20-1
TGCAGTGCTAGAGATCGTTGGACTAGCAGCTACGAGCAGTACTTC
CSARDRWTSSYEQYF
>TRBJ2-3|NA|TRBD2|TRBV7-8
TGTGCCAGCAGCTTAGTGATACTCGGACTAGCGGGTAGCACAGATACGCAGTATTTT
CASSLVILGLAGSTDTQYF
>TRBJ2-1|NA|TRBD2|TRBV7-3
TGTGCCAGCAGCTTACAGGGCGGGAGAGGCAATGAGCAGTTCTTC
CASSLQGGRGNEQFF
>TRBJ2-5|NA|NA|TRBV3-1
TGTGCCAGCAGCCAAGGGTCCACGGAGACCCAGTACTTC
CASSQGSTETQYF
>TRBJ2-1|NA|TRBD2|TRBV20-1
TGCAGTGCTAGACCAACGACTAGCGTCTCCTACAATGAGCAGTTCTTC
CSARPTTSVSYNEQFF
>TRBJ1-4|few|NA|TRBV5-1
TGCGCCAGCAGCTTGGGGACGGCGCCTAATGAAAAACTGTTTTTT
CASSLGTAPNEKLFF
>TRBJ2-5|many|NA|TRBV5-1
TGCGCCAGCAGCCCGGGTGGCCTCCAAGAGACCCAGTACTTC
CASSPGGLQETQYF
>TRBJ2-1|few|TRBD2|TRBV20-1
TGCAGTGCTAGAGAGCTAGCGGGGTTTTCAGGCTACAATGAGCAGTTCTTC
CSARELAGFSGYNEQFF
>TRBJ2-1|many|TRBD2|TRBV12-3/TRBV12-4
TGTGCCAGCAGCCGAATAGCGGGAGGTTTCTCCTACAATGAGCAGTTCTTC
CASSRIAGGFSYNEQFF
>TRBJ1-2|NA|TRBD1|TRBV27
TGTGCCAGCAGTCCGGGACAGGGGGTTTGGGAGGGCTACACCTTC
CASSPGQGVWEGYTF
>TRBJ2-2|NA|TRBD1|TRBV10-3
TGTGCCATCAGTGCAGGGGGTACGGGACGCACCGGGGAGCTGTTTTTT
CAISAGGTGRTGELFF
>TRBJ2-3|few|NA|TRBV3-1
TGTGCCAGCAGCCTCCCGGGACAACTCACAGATACGCAGTATTTT
CASSLPGQLTDTQYF
>TRBJ1-2|NA|TRBD1|TRBV20-1
TGCAGTGCTAGAGATTCAGGGGGCGCGGACTATGGCTACACCTTC
CSARDSGGADYGYTF
>TRBJ2-7|few|NA|TRBV6-6
TGTGCCAGCGATAGGGGTATGGGCTACGAGCAGTACTTC
CASDRGMGYEQYF
>TRBJ1-2|once|NA|TRBV20-1
TGCAGTGCGAAGGGGAACTATGGCTACACCTTC
CSAKGNYGYTF
>TRBJ1-5|few|NA|TRBV27
TGTGCCAGCAGTTTAATCGGGCGGCGGGCAGGGGCTTATCAGCCCCAGCATTTT
CASSLIGRRAGAYQPQHF
>TRBJ2-7|NA|NA|TRBV5-6
TGTGCCGGCAGCTTGTACGGCAAACACAGTCCCTACGAGCAGTACTTC
CAGSLYGKHSPYEQYF
>TRBJ1-2|NA|NA|TRBV6-2/TRBV6-3
TGTGCCAGCACCCACCCAGGGGATGGCTACACCTTC
CASTHPGDGYTF
>TRBJ1-2|NA|NA|TRBV29-1
TGCAGCGCTCGGAACAGGGACGGGTATGGCTACACCTTC
CSARNRDGYGYTF
>TRBJ2-1|NA|NA|TRBV7-2
TGTGCCAGCAGCACCCTCCCGGCGAATGAGCAGTTCTTC
CASSTLPANEQFF
>TRBJ2-7|NA|NA|TRBV2
TGTGCCAGCAGCGGAGGGAGTAGGAACGAGCAGTACTTC
CASSGGSRNEQYF
>TRBJ2-5|NA|NA|TRBV30
TGTGCCGGGAGTTCTAGCCAAGAGACCCAGTACTTC
CAGSSSQETQYF
>TRBJ2-7|once|NA|TRBV7-9
TGTGCCAGCGGGGTCCATCCCGAGCAGTACTTC
CASGVHPEQYF
>TRBJ2-5|few|TRBD1|TRBV3-1
TGTGCCAGCAGCCCTTGGGACAGGGGGCTTGAGCAGTACTTC
CASSPWDRGLEQYF
>TRBJ2-1|few|NA|TRBV7-3
TGTGCCAGCAGCTCCACCCCTCACGTTGAGCAGTTCTTC
CASSSTPHVEQFF
>TRBJ2-1|NA|TRBD1|TRBV27
TGTGCCAGCAGTCACGGACAGGGGAGCTACAATGAGCAGTTCTTC
CASSHGQGSYNEQFF
>TRBJ1-5|NA|NA|TRBV2
TGTGCCAGCAGCCGCCCAGGAGCTCGTAATCAAGCCCAGCATTTT
CASSRPGARNQAQHF
>TRBJ2-7|NA|NA|TRBV6-2/TRBV6-3
TGTGCCAGCAGTGAGGTATTTCCTAATGAGCAGTACTTC
CASSEVFPNEQYF
>TRBJ2-3|NA|NA|TRBV2
TGTGCCAGCAGTGAACTCTCCCGGCCGGGACACAGATACGCGTATTTT
CASSELSRPGHRYAYF
>TRBJ2-1|few|NA|TRBV10-3
TGTGCCATCAGTGAGAGGGGGGGGCCCTACAATGAGCAGTTCTTC
CAISERGGPYNEQFF
>TRBJ1-5|NA|NA|TRBV20-1
TGCAGTGCTGGGGGGGTCGGGAGATATAGCAATCAGCCCCAGCATTTT
CSAGGVGRYSNQPQHF
>TRBJ2-5|many|NA|TRBV7-2
TGTGCCAGCAGCTTCTGGACCGGCGAGACCCAGTACTTC
CASSFWTGETQYF
>TRBJ2-3|NA|NA|TRBV11-2
TGTGCCAGCAGCCCTCGTCTGAGGTCCAGGGGTACAGATACGCAGTATTTT
CASSPRLRSRGTDTQYF
>TRBJ1-2|NA|TRBD1|TRBV11-2
TGTGCCAGCAGCCCCAACCTCCGGGACAGGGGGCGTAGAGGCCGAACCCCTAACTATGGCTACACCTTC
CASSPNLRDRGRRGRTPNYGYTF
>TRBJ1-4|NA|NA|TRBV2
TGTGCCAGCTCCCTGCAGGGGAGCGATAATGAAAAACTGTTTTTT
CASSLQGSDNEKLFF
>TRBJ2-5|NA|TRBD2|TRBV20-1
TGCAGTGCCGCGGTAGCGGGAGTGGGAGAGACCCAGTACTTC
CSAAVAGVGETQYF
>TRBJ1-2|NA|NA|TRBV25-1
TGTGCCAGCAGTGAATTTCCCCGCTCAGGCTACACCTTC
CASSEFPRSGYTF
>TRBJ2-7|many|TRBD2|TRBV27
TGTGCCAGCAGTCCGCTAGCGGGACCCTACGAGCAGTACTTC
CASSPLAGPYEQYF
>TRBJ2-7|NA|TRBD1|TRBV6-1
TGTGCCAGCCGAGCCGGGACAGGGGGAACAGGCTACGAGCAGTACTTC
CASRAGTGGTGYEQYF
>TRBJ2-7|few|NA|TRBV2
TGTGCCAGCAGTGTCTGGACCTACGAGCAGTACTTC
CASSVWTYEQYF
>TRBJ2-5|NA|TRBD2|TRBV24-1
TGTGCCACCAGTGATTTGCGGGAGGTCCAAGAGACCCAGTACTTC
CATSDLREVQETQYF
>TRBJ1-5|NA|TRBD1|TRBV20-1
TGCAGTGCTCTGAGGACAGGGGAGGTTTATCAGCCCCAGCATTTT
CSALRTGEVYQPQHF
>TRBJ2-1|NA|TRBD2|TRBV12-3/TRBV12-4
TGTGCCAGCAGTCGACTAGCGAGATACAATGAGCAGTTCTTC
CASSRLARYNEQFF
>TRBJ2-1|NA|NA|TRBV10-3
TGTGCCATCAGAGCTAGGGATGGGTATGAGCAGTTCTTC
CAIRARDGYEQFF
>TRBJ2-7|NA|TRBD2|TRBV28
TGTGCCAGCAGACCCGCGGGAGGGGTCTACGAGCAGTACTTC
CASRPAGGVYEQYF
>TRBJ2-7|NA|TRBD1|TRBV5-1
TGCGCCAGCAGCTTGGACACCCGGGACAGGGGATACGAGCAGTACTTC
CASSLDTRDRGYEQYF
>TRBJ1-1|NA|NA|TRBV6-1
TGTGCCAGCACGCTCGCTTCCTTCGGAAGGAACACTGAAGCTTTCTTT
CASTLASFGRNTEAFF
>TRBJ2-7|once|TRBD2|TRBV7-3
TGTGCCAGCAGCTTATCGGTCCCTAGCGGGAGCTACGAGCAGTACTTC
CASSLSVPSGSYEQYF
>TRBJ2-2|NA|TRBD2|TRBV4-1
TGCGCCAGCAGCCAAGGCCGACTAGCGGTGAACACCGGGGAGCTGTTTTTT
CASSQGRLAVNTGELFF
>TRBJ2-5|NA|TRBD2|TRBV2
TGTGCCAGCTTCGGCGGGGGAGAGACCCAGTACTTC
CASFGGGETQYF
>TRBJ2-1|NA|NA|TRBV14
TGTGCCAGCAGCCAAGCGGGGCGACACGGGCATGGTGAGCAGTTCTTC
CASSQAGRHGHGEQFF
>TRBJ1-5|NA|TRBD1|TRBV27
TGTGCCAGGGACAGGGATAGAAGAGCGAATCAGCCCCAGCATTTT
CARDRDRRANQPQHF
>TRBJ1-6|few|NA|TRBV7-2
TGTGCCAGCAGCTCCACCCCTGTTTCACCCCTCCACTTT
CASSSTPVSPLHF
>TRBJ2-7|NA|NA|TRBV12-3/TRBV12-4
TGTGCCAGCAGTTTAGGGAGACCTAGCCGGGCCTACGAGCAGTACTTC
CASSLGRPSRAYEQYF
>TRBJ2-7|NA|TRBD1|TRBV18
TGTGCCAGCTCACTCGTCCGGGACAGACCCTACGAGCAGTACTTC
CASSLVRDRPYEQYF